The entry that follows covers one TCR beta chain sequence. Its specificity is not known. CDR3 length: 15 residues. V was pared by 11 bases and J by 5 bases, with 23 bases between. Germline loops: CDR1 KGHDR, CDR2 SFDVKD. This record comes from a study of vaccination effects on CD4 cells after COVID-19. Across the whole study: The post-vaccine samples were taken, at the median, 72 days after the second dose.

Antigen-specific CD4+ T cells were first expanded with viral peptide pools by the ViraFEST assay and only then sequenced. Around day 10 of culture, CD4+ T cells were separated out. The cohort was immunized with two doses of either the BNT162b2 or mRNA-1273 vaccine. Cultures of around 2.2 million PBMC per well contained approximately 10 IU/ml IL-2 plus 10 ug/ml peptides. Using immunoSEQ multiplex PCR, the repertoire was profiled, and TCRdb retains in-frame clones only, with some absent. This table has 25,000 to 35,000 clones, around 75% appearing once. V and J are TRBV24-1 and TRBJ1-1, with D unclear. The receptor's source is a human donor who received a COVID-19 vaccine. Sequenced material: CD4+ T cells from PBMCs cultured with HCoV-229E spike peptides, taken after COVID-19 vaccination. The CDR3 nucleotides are TGTGCCAAACGGACGAATTGGGGAGACGGGACTGAAGCTTTCTTT. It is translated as CAKRTNWGDGTEAFF.